This T cell receptor (beta chain) was identified in a study of cytomegalovirus exposure and HLA in healthy donors. In the study overall: Of more than 350 genotyped donors, more than 75% clustered with self-reported Caucasian donors.

A multiplex PCR was run with 60 Vbeta primers and 13 Jbeta primers. Only in-frame clones appear in the TCRdb table, and some are missing; sequencing was by immunoSEQ multiplex PCR. The sample lists over 100,000 clones; roughly 85% were seen once. Study-wide results and caveats: Reportedly, HLA-A and HLA-B alleles of most subjects were accurately predicted from TCR beta.

To note about this clone: What it binds is unknown.

This CDR3 region has 14 residues. V was clipped by 7 bases and J by 0 bases; unmatched bases: 5. Germline values: CDR1 KGHSH, CDR2 LQKENI. The sample consisted of PBMCs. The sequence was obtained from a man aged 35 to 55 in good health and CMV-seronegative. This sequence joins TRBV18 and TRBJ1-1, with 7 bases identical to TRBD1. The CDR3 protein is CASLLQGVNTEAFF. CDR3 sequence (DNA): TGTGCCAGCTTACTCCAGGGGGTGAACACTGAAGCTTTCTTT.